Each of the 6 T cell receptor beta chains below was sequenced from the same sample in a study of response to subunit inactivated influenza vaccine. TCRdb processed the RT-PCR reads anew with MiXCR; each CDR3 protein has one entry. The repertoire holds more than 700,000 distinct CDR3 sequences, roughly 20% seen once, with roughly 10% in the top ten. Sample: PBMCs from blood, taken less than 6 days after vaccination. These receptors came from a man aged 50-60 years who received an inactivated influenza vaccine.

This clonotype has a handful of counts. The chain joins TRBV4-3 to TRBJ2-2; 10 positions agree with TRBD1. With V trimmed by 5 bases and J by 5 bases, 5 bases remained unmatched. There are 15 residues in the CDR3. Germline V lookup: CDR1 LGHNA, CDR2 YSLEER. As DNA, the CDR3 is TGCGCCAGCAGCACCGGGACAGGGGAAACCGGGGAGCTGTTTTTT. Translated, it gives CASSTGTGETGELFF.

The CDR3: CASSFGEKNEQFF. The CDR3 DNA sequence: TGTGCCAGCAGCTTCGGGGAAAAAAATGAGCAGTTCTTC. The chain joins TRBV5-6 to TRBJ2-1, with D tentatively TRBD2 (5 bases). Germline CDR1 and CDR2: SGHDT and YYEEEE. This CDR3 spans 13 amino acids. Trimming removed 2 bases at V and 7 bases at J, with 10 bases between.

This clonotype turned up a few times. The chain carries TRBV6-2 or TRBV6-3 and TRBJ1-1; TRBD1 might be the D (6 bases). This CDR3 has 15 amino acids. Trimming stripped 6 bases from V and 1 base from J, with 15 bases between. Per the germline V gene, CDR1 is MNHEY and CDR2 is SVGEGT. The CDR3, as DNA: TGTGCCAGCAGCTTTCGGGCGGGGGCGAACACTGAAGCTTTCTTT. It yields the protein CASSFRAGANTEAFF.

A few counts support this clonotype. This chain uses TRBV6-1 with TRBJ1-4; D gene uncertain. V was trimmed by 7 bases and J by 8 bases, leaving 17 bases between them. Per the germline V gene, CDR1 is MNHNS and CDR2 is SASEGT. This CDR3 has 14 amino acids. CDR3 sequence: CASKAGQLVEKLFF. The CDR3 DNA reads TGTGCCAGCAAAGCAGGCCAGTTAGTGGAAAAACTGTTTTTT.

The chain couples TRBV5-5 to TRBJ1-1; tentatively, D is TRBD1 (5 bases). Trimming pared 1 base from V and 5 bases from J, leaving 9 bases between. Germline loops: CDR1 SGHKS, CDR2 YYEKEE (reference sequence). This CDR3 spans 13 amino acids. CDR3 in DNA: TGTGCCAGCAGCTTGTGGGGGAGTACTGAAGCTTTCTTT. It specifies CASSLWGSTEAFF.

This clonotype was found many times. The chain has TRBV5-1 and TRBJ1-2; D is uncertain. Germline V gene data show CDR1 as SGHRS and CDR2 as YFSETQ. Trimming removed 1 base at V and 8 bases at J, with 15 bases between. This CDR3 comprises 14 residues. CDR3 in amino acids: CASSLISGVDGYTF. CDR3 coding DNA: TGCGCCAGCAGCTTGATTAGCGGGGTTGACGGCTACACCTTC.